This T cell receptor beta chain comes out of a study of OX40 agonist ivuxolimab in advanced cancers. Clones were sequenced by immunoSEQ multiplex PCR, and TCRdb holds only the in-frame ones, with some missing. In the table there are approximately 100,000 clones, just over 90% of which are singletons. Germline CDR1 is SGDLS and CDR2 is YYNGEE. CDR3 size: 16 residues. The junction had 11 bases not matched to a gene; V was cut back by 2 bases and J by 3 bases. The chain has TRBV9 and TRBJ2-7, with 7 bases matching TRBD2. The material sequenced was CD4+ or CD8+ T cells sorted from blood, taken in a trial of the OX40 agonist ivuxolimab. The receptor's source is an adult with an advanced solid tumor such as melanoma, head and neck, liver or kidney cancer. For the CDR3, the DNA is TGTGCCAGCAGCGTTCTTTCTGCCGGGGGGATCTACGAGCAGTACTTC. Protein: CASSVLSAGGIYEQYF. The full variable domain, rest sourced from reference TRBV9 and TRBJ2-7, is DSGVTQTPKHLITATGQRVTLRCSPRSGDLSVYWYQQSLDQGLQFLIQYYNGEERAKGNILERFSAQQFPDLHSELNLSSLELGDSALYFCASSVLSAGGIYEQYFGPGTRLTVT.